The subject of this entry is one T cell receptor (beta chain). Antigen: not known. Profiling relied on immunoSEQ multiplex PCR, and the TCRdb table lists in-frame clones only, not all of them. Of some 100,000 clones listed, 85% to 90% are singletons. These data belong to a study of T cell responses to AZD1222 COVID-19 vaccine. Study-wide points: Variant regions that are unmutated are reportedly the target of nearly half of spike-specific TCRs. Most donors were white British and more were female, and clonal diversity was possibly underestimated. Seropositive AZD1222 recipients at baseline numbered only five or six.

Germline CDR1 and CDR2: MNHEY and SMNVEV (reference sequence). The CDR3 consists of 16 residues. Trimming at V came to 5 bases and at J to 8 bases, leaving 11 bases not matched to a gene. The chain couples TRBV27 to TRBJ2-1, with TRBD2 matching 11 bases. The sample was peripheral blood, taken 28 days after the second AZD1222 dose. The TCR originated in an adult who received the AZD1222 COVID-19 vaccine. The CDR3 loop is CASSPRTSGSLDEQFF. CDR3 sequence (DNA): TGTGCCAGCAGTCCCCGTACTAGCGGGAGTTTGGATGAGCAGTTCTTC.